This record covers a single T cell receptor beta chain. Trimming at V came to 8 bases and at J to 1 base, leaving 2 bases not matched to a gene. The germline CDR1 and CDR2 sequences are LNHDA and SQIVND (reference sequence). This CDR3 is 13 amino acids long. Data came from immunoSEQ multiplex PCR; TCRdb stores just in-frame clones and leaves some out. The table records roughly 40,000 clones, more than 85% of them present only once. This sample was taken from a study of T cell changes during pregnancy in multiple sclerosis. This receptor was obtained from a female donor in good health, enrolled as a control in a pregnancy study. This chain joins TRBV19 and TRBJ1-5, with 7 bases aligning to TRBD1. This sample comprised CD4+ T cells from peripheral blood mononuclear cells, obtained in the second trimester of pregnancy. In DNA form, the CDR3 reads TGTGCCAGTTCACAGGGGAGCAATCAGCCCCAGCATTTT. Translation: CASSQGSNQPQHF.